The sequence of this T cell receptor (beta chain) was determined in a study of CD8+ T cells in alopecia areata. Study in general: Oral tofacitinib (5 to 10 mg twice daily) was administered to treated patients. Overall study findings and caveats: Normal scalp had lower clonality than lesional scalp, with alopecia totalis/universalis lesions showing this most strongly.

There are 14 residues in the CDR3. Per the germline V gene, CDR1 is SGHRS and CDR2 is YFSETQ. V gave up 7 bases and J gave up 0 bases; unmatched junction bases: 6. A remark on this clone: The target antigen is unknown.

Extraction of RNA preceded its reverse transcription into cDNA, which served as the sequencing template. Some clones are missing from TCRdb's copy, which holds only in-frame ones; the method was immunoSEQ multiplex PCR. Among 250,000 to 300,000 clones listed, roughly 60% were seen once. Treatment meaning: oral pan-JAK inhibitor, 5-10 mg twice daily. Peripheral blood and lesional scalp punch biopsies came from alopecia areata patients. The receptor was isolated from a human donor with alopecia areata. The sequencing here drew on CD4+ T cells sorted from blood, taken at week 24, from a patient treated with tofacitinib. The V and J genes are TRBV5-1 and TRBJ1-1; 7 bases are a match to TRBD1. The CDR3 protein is CASSTGEVNTEAFF. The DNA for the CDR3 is TGCGCCAGCTCCACAGGGGAGGTGAACACTGAAGCTTTCTTT.